Listed below are T cell receptor beta chains from one sample, sequenced in a study of cytomegalovirus exposure and HLA in healthy donors. Sequenced by immunoSEQ multiplex PCR; TCRdb stores in-frame clones only, minus some. The sample includes roughly 130,000 clones, 75% to 90% of them seen just once. The sample was PBMCs. The receptors come from a man aged 25-45 years in good health and CMV-seronegative. Each CDR3 is given with its conserved first and last residue. The D gene is left open where the match is weak. Rows give clone size only sometimes, using once, few, many, or a class for an expanded clone.

J,size,V,D,CDR3,DNA
TRBJ2-1,-,TRBV7-2,-,CASSRTGFGYNEQFF,TGTGCCAGCAGCCGTACAGGGTTCGGGTACAATGAGCAGTTCTTC
TRBJ2-1,-,TRBV15,TRBD1,CATSTRTGPNYNEQFF,TGTGCCACCAGCACTAGGACAGGCCCCAACTACAATGAGCAGTTCTTC
TRBJ2-7,-,TRBV9,-,CASSVVSGYEQYF,TGTGCCAGCAGCGTAGTGTCAGGCTACGAGCAGTACTTC
TRBJ2-3,-,TRBV27,TRBD2,CASSSRWEGFSTDTQYF,TGTGCCAGCAGCTCTAGGTGGGAGGGGTTCAGCACAGATACGCAGTATTTT
TRBJ1-4,-,TRBV7-2,-,CASSLALGPGGSEKLFF,TGTGCCAGCAGCTTAGCGCTGGGGCCTGGGGGGTCGGAAAAACTGTTTTTT
TRBJ1-5,-,TRBV30,-,CAWTTGYSNQPQHF,TGTGCCTGGACTACAGGTTATAGCAATCAGCCCCAGCATTTT
TRBJ1-6,-,TRBV6-7,-,CASSYRDRSSYNSPLHF,TGTGCCAGCAGTTACAGAGACCGGAGCTCCTATAATTCACCCCTCCACTTT
TRBJ1-1,once,TRBV28,TRBD1,CASSRTGLTLEAFF,TGTGCCAGCAGTCGGACAGGGCTAACCCTTGAAGCTTTCTTT
TRBJ2-3,-,TRBV7-9,TRBD2,CASSLLAGGRTDTQYF,TGTGCCAGCAGCCTACTAGCGGGGGGTCGCACAGATACGCAGTATTTT
TRBJ2-1,-,TRBV18,TRBD2,CASSLAGGSDEQFF,TGTGCCAGCTCACTAGCGGGGGGGAGCGATGAGCAGTTCTTC
TRBJ1-1,-,TRBV19,-,CAVMGFTEAFF,TGTGCCGTCATGGGCTTCACTGAAGCTTTCTTT
TRBJ1-4,-,TRBV28,TRBD1,CASSPTGTNEKLFF,TGTGCCAGCAGCCCGACAGGGACTAATGAAAAACTGTTTTTT
TRBJ2-1,-,TRBV6-4,-,CASSDSGQDSNEQFF,TGTGCCAGCAGTGACTCAGGGCAGGACAGCAATGAGCAGTTCTTC
TRBJ1-2,-,TRBV7-2,TRBD1,CASSSGPTGVYGYTF,TGTGCCAGCAGCTCAGGACCCACAGGGGTCTATGGCTACACCTTC
TRBJ2-1,-,TRBV18,-,CASSPLVPPYNEQFF,TGTGCCAGCTCACCTCTCGTCCCCCCCTACAATGAGCAGTTCTTC
TRBJ2-7,-,TRBV30,-,CAWSAQYEQYF,TGTGCCTGGAGTGCTCAGTACGAGCAGTACTTC
TRBJ2-5,once,TRBV2,TRBD1,CASLMTGRVETQYF,TGTGCCAGCCTAATGACAGGGCGTGTGGAGACCCAGTACTTC
TRBJ2-6,few,TRBV28,-,CASSFGSFPGANGLTF,TGTGCCAGCAGTTTTGGGTCTTTCCCTGGGGCCAACGGCCTGACTTTC
TRBJ2-7,-,TRBV7-9,-,CASSLLKMDEQYF,TGTGCCAGCAGCCTACTAAAAATGGACGAGCAGTACTTC
TRBJ2-3,-,TRBV6-5,TRBD2,CACAEASGVTDTQYF,TGTGCCTGCGCAGAGGCTAGCGGGGTAACAGATACGCAGTATTTT
TRBJ1-2,-,TRBV10-3,-,CAISDREYGYTF,TGTGCCATCAGTGACAGGGAATATGGCTACACCTTC
TRBJ1-2,-,TRBV2,TRBD1,CATKTGQGYGYTF,TGTGCCACCAAGACGGGACAGGGATATGGCTACACCTTC
TRBJ1-1,-,TRBV27,-,CASSSPPGRNTEAFF,TGTGCCAGCAGTTCCCCGCCGGGGAGGAACACTGAAGCTTTCTTT
TRBJ1-3,-,TRBV6-1,-,CASSRGGAGNTIYF,TGTGCCAGCAGTCGAGGAGGGGCTGGAAACACCATATATTTT
TRBJ2-3,once,TRBV9,TRBD2,CASSVEGGGDTQYF,TGTGCCAGCAGCGTAGAAGGCGGGGGGGATACGCAGTATTTT
TRBJ1-1,-,TRBV27,-,CASRLKTQGRGIEAFF,TGTGCCAGCAGGTTAAAAACACAGGGACGAGGAATTGAAGCTTTCTTT
TRBJ1-2,-,TRBV5-8,TRBD1,CASSLGRQGGHYGYTF,TGTGCCAGCAGCTTGGGCCGACAGGGGGGACACTATGGCTACACCTTC
TRBJ2-7,-,TRBV4-3,TRBD1,CASSQGTGYSYEQYF,TGCGCCAGCAGCCAGGGGACAGGGTACTCCTACGAGCAGTACTTC
TRBJ1-1,-,TRBV5-1,TRBD1,CASSLARGAGGYTEAFF,TGCGCCAGCAGCTTGGCCAGGGGGGCGGGAGGCTACACTGAAGCTTTCTTT
TRBJ2-7,-,TRBV23-1,TRBD1,CAPLFIRDRGPYYEQYF,TGCGCCCCCCTTTTTATCCGAGACAGGGGGCCCTACTACGAGCAGTACTTC
TRBJ2-7,-,TRBV4-3,TRBD1,CASSQEGTGDLEQYF,TGCGCCAGCAGCCAAGAAGGGACAGGGGATCTCGAGCAGTACTTC
TRBJ1-2,-,TRBV6-5,-,CASSYSSGRAQNGYTF,TGTGCCAGCAGTTACTCGTCGGGCAGGGCTCAAAATGGCTACACCTTC